This T cell receptor (beta chain) was identified during a study of blood T cell repertoires in COVID-19. For the study at large: Donors in the United States, Italy and Spain gave samples during acute or convalescent COVID-19. PBMCs, B-cell-depleted T cells, or T cells provided the cDNA or gDNA that made up the material.

Participants, roughly 18 to 100 years old, spanned around 26 US areas. Participant reports of clinical history set cohort assignment. Repertoires were generated with immunoSEQ multiplex PCR, while TCRdb's copy carries only in-frame clones and drops some. The sample lists approximately 390,000 clones; 88% were seen once. Germline lookup yields CDR1 GTSNPN and CDR2 SVGIG (reference sequence). The CDR3 consists of 14 residues. V shed 4 bases, J shed 8 bases, and the junction held 7 bases outside the gene matches. The V call is TRBV30, the J call TRBJ2-6; 8 bases agree with TRBD1. This sequence originates from a woman in her thirties or forties with acute COVID-19. Material for sequencing was PBMCs or T cells enriched from blood (not recorded which). The CDR3 DNA reads TGTGCCTGGAATCGGGGACAGGCGACCAACGTCCTGACTTTC. It translates to CAWNRGQATNVLTF. Full variable domain (outside the CDR3, taken from reference TRBV30 and TRBJ2-6): SQTIHQWPATLVQPVGSPLSLECTVEGTSNPNLYWYRQAAGRGLQLLFYSVGIGQISSEVPQNLSASRPQDRQFILSSKKLLLSDSGFYLCAWNRGQATNVLTFGAGSRLTVL.